The entry below gives a single TCR beta chain sequence along with its context. Antigen: not known. This record belongs to a study of beta chain features in type 1 diabetes. Background on the study: Healthy donors and patients showed comparable age, gender and cell yields. Findings and caveats of the study: Among patients with Type 1 diabetes, TCRB CDR3s were moderately but significantly shorter in every one of the four CD4+ subsets. Researchers reported that naive, central memory and Treg TCRB repertoires appeared more similar in patients than in healthy donors.

V was clipped by 6 bases and J by 4 bases; unmatched bases: 5. Germline V lookup: CDR1 SEHNR, CDR2 FQNEAQ (reference sequence). This CDR3 spans 14 amino acids. Expressed TCRB transcripts were sequenced after all isolated RNA was converted to cDNA. Generated by immunoSEQ multiplex PCR, the TCRdb table keeps only in-frame clones and is missing some. This table holds approximately 730,000 clones, roughly an eighth found once. Sequenced: naive CD4+ T cells from blood. The clonotype was recovered from a man aged 18 to 30 with type 1 diabetes. The chain has TRBV7-9 and TRBJ2-2; 7 positions match TRBD1. CDR3 DNA: TGTGCCAGCAGTTTGACAGGGTCCACCGGGGAGCTGTTTTTT. Amino acids: CASSLTGSTGELFF.